This TCR beta chain originates from a study of blood T cells in healthy people across ages. Study-wide points: Reliance upon unsorted PBMCs precluded definitive naive versus antigen-experienced comparison. Diversity of TCR beta correlated strongly with naive T cell percentage.

A second 7 to 11 cycle PCR used barcoded and J-beta primers. Each sample provided no less than 2.5 million CDR3-containing paired-end reads. MiXCR, run by TCRdb on the 5' RACE reads, gives a single entry per CDR3 protein. The table has 1.2 million to 1.5 million distinct CDR3 sequences, 55% to 75% seen once. This clonotype was found a few times. Its matching antigen is unknown. V lost 3 bases, J lost 0 bases, and 12 bases lay in between. Germline V gene sequence: CDR1 SQVTM, CDR2 ANQGSEA. The CDR3 consists of 14 residues. Those donating, healthy Caucasian individuals from Russia, were aged roughly 6 to 100.

This TCR came from a man between 18 and 35 years old in good health. The sample comprised blood. This rearrangement joins TRBV29-1 to TRBJ2-7; the D call may be TRBD1 or TRBD2 (5 bases each). CDR3 sequence: CSVDGGDSSYEQYF. The CDR3 bases are TGCAGCGTTGATGGGGGTGATAGCTCCTACGAGCAGTACTTC.